Listed below are T cell receptor beta chains from one sample, sequenced in a study of T cell repertoires in cytomegalovirus infection. Their specific antigens are unknown. Via MiXCR, TCRdb re-called the reads, giving one row per CDR3 protein. The data hold 300,000 to 400,000 distinct CDR3 sequences, with 25% observed a single time. The sequenced sample was cultured PBMCs, obtained from culture after CMV antigen stimulation. All receptors derive from a human donor in good health (CMV status not recorded). Some clones in this sample may be carry-over from other donors' samples. Both conserved end residues are part of each CDR3. The order of the fields is clone size, J gene, V gene, D gene, CDR3 protein, CDR3 DNA. The D gene is left open where the match is weak. Size is omitted from some rows. Given values are once, few, many or a class for expanded clones.

abundance: many
j_gene: TRBJ2-1
v_gene: TRBV4-1
d_gene: -
CDR3aa: CASSQDGLRPRVYNEQFF
CDR3nt: TGCGCCAGCAGCCAAGATGGACTCCGCCCGAGAGTCTACAATGAGCAGTTCTTC

abundance: many
j_gene: TRBJ1-2
v_gene: TRBV6-1
d_gene: -
CDR3aa: CASSPLGVGANYGYTF
CDR3nt: TGTGCCAGCAGTCCGCTAGGGGTAGGGGCGAACTATGGCTACACCTTC

abundance: many
j_gene: TRBJ2-3
v_gene: TRBV4-2
d_gene: TRBD2
CDR3aa: CASSHGTSDSTDTQYF
CDR3nt: TGTGCCAGCAGCCACGGGACTAGCGATAGCACAGATACGCAGTATTTT

abundance: few
j_gene: TRBJ2-1
v_gene: TRBV11-2
d_gene: -
CDR3aa: CASRPFAKNEQFF
CDR3nt: TGTGCCAGCAGGCCCTTCGCAAAGAATGAGCAGTTCTTC

abundance: -
j_gene: TRBJ2-6
v_gene: TRBV6-2/TRBV6-3
d_gene: TRBD1
CDR3aa: CASSQDRGLSGANVLTF
CDR3nt: TGTGCCAGCAGTCAGGACAGGGGGCTGTCCGGGGCCAACGTCCTGACTTTC

abundance: many
j_gene: TRBJ1-5
v_gene: TRBV7-2
d_gene: -
CDR3aa: CASSLDRDQPQHF
CDR3nt: TGTGCCAGCAGCTTAGACAGGGATCAGCCCCAGCATTTT

abundance: few
j_gene: TRBJ1-3
v_gene: TRBV10-3
d_gene: -
CDR3aa: CAISGSGLPGHLSGNTIYF
CDR3nt: TGTGCCATCAGTGGAAGCGGGCTACCGGGACACCTCTCTGGAAACACCATATATTTT

abundance: -
j_gene: TRBJ1-1
v_gene: TRBV4-3
d_gene: -
CDR3aa: CASSRRFERGGSEAFF
CDR3nt: TGCGCCAGCAGCCGAAGATTTGAAAGGGGGGGCTCTGAAGCTTTCTTT

abundance: few
j_gene: TRBJ1-3
v_gene: TRBV15
d_gene: -
CDR3aa: CATSREVKLSGNTIYF
CDR3nt: TGTGCCACCAGCAGGGAGGTCAAGCTCTCTGGAAACACCATATATTTT

abundance: many
j_gene: TRBJ2-1
v_gene: TRBV5-4
d_gene: TRBD2
CDR3aa: CASSASGSSYNEQFF
CDR3nt: TGTGCCAGCAGCGCGAGCGGGAGCTCCTACAATGAGCAGTTCTTC

abundance: -
j_gene: TRBJ2-5
v_gene: TRBV3-1
d_gene: -
CDR3aa: CASSQRGLETQYF
CDR3nt: TGTGCCAGCAGCCAAAGGGGCCTGGAGACCCAGTACTTC

abundance: few
j_gene: TRBJ1-1
v_gene: TRBV2
d_gene: -
CDR3aa: CASNRGGYTEAFF
CDR3nt: TGTGCCAGCAATCGCGGGGGTTACACTGAAGCTTTCTTT

abundance: many
j_gene: TRBJ2-1
v_gene: TRBV11-2
d_gene: -
CDR3aa: CASSRTRNEQFF
CDR3nt: TGTGCCAGCAGCCGCACTAGAAATGAGCAGTTCTTC

abundance: few
j_gene: TRBJ1-2
v_gene: TRBV5-5
d_gene: -
CDR3aa: CASSEQQGYGYTF
CDR3nt: TGTGCCAGCAGCGAACAACAGGGTTATGGCTACACCTTC

abundance: -
j_gene: TRBJ2-6
v_gene: TRBV27
d_gene: -
CDR3aa: CASSLGSGRSGANVLTF
CDR3nt: TGTGCCAGCAGTTTAGGGAGTGGGCGGTCTGGGGCCAACGTCCTGACTTTC

abundance: -
j_gene: TRBJ2-2
v_gene: TRBV7-8
d_gene: -
CDR3aa: CASSPRRGNTGELFF
CDR3nt: TGTGCCAGCAGCCCCCGGAGGGGGAACACCGGGGAGCTGTTTTTT

abundance: once
j_gene: TRBJ2-1
v_gene: TRBV5-1
d_gene: TRBD2
CDR3aa: CASSGGTSGSPTYNEQFF
CDR3nt: TGCGCCAGCAGCGGCGGGACTAGCGGGAGCCCCACCTACAATGAGCAGTTCTTC

abundance: medium-sized
j_gene: TRBJ2-3
v_gene: TRBV7-2
d_gene: TRBD2
CDR3aa: CASSYPPGLAGVGSDTQYF
CDR3nt: TGTGCCAGCAGCTACCCCCCGGGACTAGCGGGAGTAGGTTCAGATACGCAGTATTTT

abundance: -
j_gene: TRBJ2-1
v_gene: TRBV7-9
d_gene: -
CDR3aa: CASSLRPGTSKNNEQFF
CDR3nt: TGTGCCAGCAGCTTACGTCCCGGGACAAGTAAGAACAATGAGCAGTTCTTC

abundance: many
j_gene: TRBJ1-6
v_gene: TRBV7-8
d_gene: -
CDR3aa: CASSPWTAGGDSPLHF
CDR3nt: TGTGCCAGCAGCCCCTGGACCGCTGGAGGCGATTCACCCCTCCACTTT

abundance: few
j_gene: TRBJ1-6
v_gene: TRBV4-3
d_gene: -
CDR3aa: CASSQQGSPYNSPLHF
CDR3nt: TGCGCCAGCAGCCAACAGGGATCCCCCTATAATTCACCCCTCCACTTT

abundance: -
j_gene: TRBJ2-7
v_gene: TRBV28
d_gene: TRBD2
CDR3aa: CASSLVVGGWAGGTSSYEQYF
CDR3nt: TGTGCCAGCAGTTTGGTGGTAGGGGGGTGGGCGGGAGGCACCAGCTCCTACGAGCAGTACTTC